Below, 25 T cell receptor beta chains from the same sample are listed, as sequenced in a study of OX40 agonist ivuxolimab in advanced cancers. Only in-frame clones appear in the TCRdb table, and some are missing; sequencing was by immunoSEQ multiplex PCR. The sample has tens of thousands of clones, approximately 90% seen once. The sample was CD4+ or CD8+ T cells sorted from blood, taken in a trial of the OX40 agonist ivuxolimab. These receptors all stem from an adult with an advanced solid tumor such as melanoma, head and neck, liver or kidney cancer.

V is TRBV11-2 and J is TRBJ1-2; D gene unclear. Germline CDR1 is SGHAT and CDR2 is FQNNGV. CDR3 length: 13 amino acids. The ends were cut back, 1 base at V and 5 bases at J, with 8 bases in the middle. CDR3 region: CASSLGLSYGYTF. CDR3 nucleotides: TGTGCCAGCAGCTTAGGACTGTCGTATGGCTACACCTTC.

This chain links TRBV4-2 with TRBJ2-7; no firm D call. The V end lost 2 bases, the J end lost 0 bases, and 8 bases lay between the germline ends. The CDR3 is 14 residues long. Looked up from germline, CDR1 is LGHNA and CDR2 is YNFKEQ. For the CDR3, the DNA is TGTGCCAGCAGCCAAATCGGCAGCTCCTACGAGCAGTACTTC. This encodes CASSQIGSSYEQYF.

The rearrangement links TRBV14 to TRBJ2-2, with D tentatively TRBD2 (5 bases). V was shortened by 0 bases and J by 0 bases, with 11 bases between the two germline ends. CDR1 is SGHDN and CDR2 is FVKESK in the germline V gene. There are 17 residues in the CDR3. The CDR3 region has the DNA TGTGCCAGCAGCCAAGAGGTGGCTAGCACGAACACCGGGGAGCTGTTTTTT. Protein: CASSQEVASTNTGELFF.

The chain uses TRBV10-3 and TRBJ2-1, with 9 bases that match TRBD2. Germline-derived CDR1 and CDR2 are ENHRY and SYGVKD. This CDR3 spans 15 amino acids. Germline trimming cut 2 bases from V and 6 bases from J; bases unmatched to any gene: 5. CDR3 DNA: TGTGCCATCAGTGAGCCGGGACTAGCAATCAATGAGCAGTTCTTC. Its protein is CAISEPGLAINEQFF.

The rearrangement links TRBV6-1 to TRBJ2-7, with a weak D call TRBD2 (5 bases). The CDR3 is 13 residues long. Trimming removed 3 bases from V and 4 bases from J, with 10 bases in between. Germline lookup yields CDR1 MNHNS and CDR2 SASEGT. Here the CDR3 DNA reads TGTGCCAGCAGTGAGACGCGGGCATACGAGCAGTACTTC. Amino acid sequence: CASSETRAYEQYF.

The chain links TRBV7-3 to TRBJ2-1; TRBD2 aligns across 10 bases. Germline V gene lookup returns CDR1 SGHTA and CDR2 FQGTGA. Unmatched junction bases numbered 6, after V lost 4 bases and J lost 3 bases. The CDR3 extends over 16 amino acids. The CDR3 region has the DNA TGTGCCAGCAGCTCATACCGGACTAGCGGCTACAATGAGCAGTTCTTC. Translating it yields CASSSYRTSGYNEQFF.

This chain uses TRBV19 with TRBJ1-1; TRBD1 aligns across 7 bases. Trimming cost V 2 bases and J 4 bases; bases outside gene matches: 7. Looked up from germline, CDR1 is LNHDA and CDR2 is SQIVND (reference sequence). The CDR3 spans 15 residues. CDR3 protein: CASSIYLQGSTEAFF. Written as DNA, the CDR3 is TGTGCCAGTAGTATATATCTACAGGGGAGCACTGAAGCTTTCTTT.

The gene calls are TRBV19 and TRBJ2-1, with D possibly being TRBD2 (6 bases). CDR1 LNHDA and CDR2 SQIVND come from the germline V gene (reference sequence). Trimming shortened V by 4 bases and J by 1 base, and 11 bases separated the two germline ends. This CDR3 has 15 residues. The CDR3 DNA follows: TGTGCCAGTAGTACCGTAGCGGATTCCTACAATGAGCAGTTCTTC. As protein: CASSTVADSYNEQFF.

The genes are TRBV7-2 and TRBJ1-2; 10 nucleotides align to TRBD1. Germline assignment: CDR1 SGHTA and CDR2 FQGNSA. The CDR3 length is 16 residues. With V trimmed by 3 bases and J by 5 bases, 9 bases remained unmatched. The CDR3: CASSLQNSGQGYGYTF. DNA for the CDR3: TGTGCCAGCAGCTTGCAGAATTCGGGACAGGGGTATGGCTACACCTTC.

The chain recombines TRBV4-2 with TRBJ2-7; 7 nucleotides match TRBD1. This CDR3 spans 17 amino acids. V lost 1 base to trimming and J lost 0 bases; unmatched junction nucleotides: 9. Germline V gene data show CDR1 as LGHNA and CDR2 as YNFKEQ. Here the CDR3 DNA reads TGTGCCAGCAGCCAAGCCCAGGGGGACCCGAGCTCCTACGAGCAGTACTTC. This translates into CASSQAQGDPSSYEQYF.

In DNA form, the CDR3 reads TGTGCCAGCAGCCAGGGACAGGAGAACTATGGCTACACCTTC. Translating it yields CASSQGQENYGYTF. The chain is built from TRBV2 and TRBJ1-2, with 8 nucleotides matching TRBD1. Germline CDR1 is SNHLY and CDR2 is FYNNEI. This CDR3 is built from 14 residues. V lost 6 bases and J lost 2; bases outside the gene matches: 5.

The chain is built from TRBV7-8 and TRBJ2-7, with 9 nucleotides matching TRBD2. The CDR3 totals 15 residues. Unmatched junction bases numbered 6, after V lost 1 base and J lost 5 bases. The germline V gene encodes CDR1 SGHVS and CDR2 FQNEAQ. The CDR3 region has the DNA TGTGCCAGCAGCTTAGAGGCGGGAGGGTTGAACGAGCAGTACTTC. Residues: CASSLEAGGLNEQYF.

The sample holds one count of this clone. The CDR3 is CASSFLSNRGYEQYF. The DNA for the CDR3 is TGTGCCAGCAGCTTTTTGTCCAATCGGGGCTACGAGCAGTACTTC. The rearrangement links TRBV5-4 to TRBJ2-7, with D tentatively TRBD2 (5 bases). CDR3 length: 15 amino acids. Germline assignment: CDR1 SGHNT and CDR2 YYREEE (reference sequence). Trimming pared 2 bases from V and 3 bases from J, leaving 15 bases between.

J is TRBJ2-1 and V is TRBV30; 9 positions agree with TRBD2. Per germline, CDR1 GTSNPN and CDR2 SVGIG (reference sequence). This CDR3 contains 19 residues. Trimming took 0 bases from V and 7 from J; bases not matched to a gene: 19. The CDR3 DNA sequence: TGTGCCTGGAGTGTGGGTCTCATCTCTAGCGGGATGATGCGTAATGAGCAGTTCTTC. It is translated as CAWSVGLISSGMMRNEQFF.

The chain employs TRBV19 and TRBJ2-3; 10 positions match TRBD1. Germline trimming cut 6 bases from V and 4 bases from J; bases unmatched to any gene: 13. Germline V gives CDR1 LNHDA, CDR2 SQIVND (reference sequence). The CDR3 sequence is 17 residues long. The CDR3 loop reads CASSRFTGTGVADTQYF. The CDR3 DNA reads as TGTGCCAGTAGCAGGTTTACCGGGACAGGGGTTGCAGATACGCAGTATTTT.

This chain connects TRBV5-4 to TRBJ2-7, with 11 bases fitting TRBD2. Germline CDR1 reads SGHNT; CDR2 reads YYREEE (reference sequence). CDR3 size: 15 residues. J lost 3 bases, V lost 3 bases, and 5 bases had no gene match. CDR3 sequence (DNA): TGTGCCAGCAGCTACGGACTAGCGGGCTACTACGAGCAGTACTTC. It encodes CASSYGLAGYYEQYF.

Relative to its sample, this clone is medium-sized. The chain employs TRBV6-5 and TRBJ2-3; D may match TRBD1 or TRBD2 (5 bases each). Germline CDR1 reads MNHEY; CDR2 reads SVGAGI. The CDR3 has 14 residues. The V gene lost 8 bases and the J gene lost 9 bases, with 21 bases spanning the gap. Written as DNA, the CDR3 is TGTGCCAGCGGTGAAGGGACGGATGGCAAGACGCAGTATTTT. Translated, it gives CASGEGTDGKTQYF.

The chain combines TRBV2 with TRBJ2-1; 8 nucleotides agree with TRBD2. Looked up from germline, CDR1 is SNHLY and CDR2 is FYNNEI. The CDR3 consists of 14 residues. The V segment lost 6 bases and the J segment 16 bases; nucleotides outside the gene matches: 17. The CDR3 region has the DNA TGTGCCAGCAGCACCGGGGACGGGAGGGCCGAACAATTCTTC. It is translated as CASSTGDGRAEQFF.

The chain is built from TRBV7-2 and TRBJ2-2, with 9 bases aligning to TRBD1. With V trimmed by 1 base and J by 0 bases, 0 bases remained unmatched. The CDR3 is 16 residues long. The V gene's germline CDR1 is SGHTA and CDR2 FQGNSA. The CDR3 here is CASSLGTGANTGELFF. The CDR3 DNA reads TGTGCCAGCAGCTTAGGGACAGGGGCGAACACCGGGGAGCTGTTTTTT.

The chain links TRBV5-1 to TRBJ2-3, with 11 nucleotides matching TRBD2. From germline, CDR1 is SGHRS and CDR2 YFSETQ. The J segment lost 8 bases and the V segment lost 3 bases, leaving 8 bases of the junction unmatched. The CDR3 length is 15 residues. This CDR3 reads CASSSTSGTSGTQYF. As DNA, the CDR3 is TGCGCCAGCAGCTCGACTAGCGGGACATCCGGTACGCAGTATTTT.

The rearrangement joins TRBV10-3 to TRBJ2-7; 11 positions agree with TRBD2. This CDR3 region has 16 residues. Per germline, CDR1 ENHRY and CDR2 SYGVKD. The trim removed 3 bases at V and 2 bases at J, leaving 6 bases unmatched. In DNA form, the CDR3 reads TGTGCCATCAGTGACGCCGGACTAGCGGGTGCCTACGAGCAGTACTTC. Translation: CAISDAGLAGAYEQYF.

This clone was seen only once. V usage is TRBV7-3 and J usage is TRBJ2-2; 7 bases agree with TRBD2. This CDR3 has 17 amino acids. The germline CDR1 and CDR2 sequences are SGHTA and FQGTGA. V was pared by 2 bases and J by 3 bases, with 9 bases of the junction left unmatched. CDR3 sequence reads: CASSLDGTGGDTGELFF. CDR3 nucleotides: TGTGCCAGCAGCTTAGATGGAACGGGAGGCGACACCGGGGAGCTGTTTTTT. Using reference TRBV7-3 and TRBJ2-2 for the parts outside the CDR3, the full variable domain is GAGVSQTPSNKVTEKGKYVELRCDPISGHTALYWYRQSLGQGPEFLIYFQGTGAADDSGLPNDRFFAVRPEGSVSTLKIQRTERGDSAVYLCASSLDGTGGDTGELFFGEGSRLTVL.

The CDR3 DNA is TGCGCCAGCAGCCGACTAGTACCCGACGAGACCCAGTACTTC. The encoded protein is CASSRLVPDETQYF. The chain employs TRBV4-1 and TRBJ2-5, with a tentative D call TRBD2 (6 bases). V gave up 4 bases and J gave up 5 bases, with 14 bases separating them. Germline V lookup: CDR1 MGHRA, CDR2 YSYEKL. CDR3 size: 14 residues.

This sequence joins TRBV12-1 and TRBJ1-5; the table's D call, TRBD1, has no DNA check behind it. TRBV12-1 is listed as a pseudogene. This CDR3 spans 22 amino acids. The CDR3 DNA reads TGTGCCAGCAGCTTCGAGCCGCGGGTAGAAGCGTCCGGGACAGGGGTCAATCAGCCCCAGCATTTT. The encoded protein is CASSFEPRVEASGTGVNQPQHF.

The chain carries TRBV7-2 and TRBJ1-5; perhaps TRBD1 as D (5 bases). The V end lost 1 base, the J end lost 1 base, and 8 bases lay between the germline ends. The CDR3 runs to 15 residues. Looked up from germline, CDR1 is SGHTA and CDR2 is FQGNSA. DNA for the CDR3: TGTGCCAGCAGCTTAGGTGCAGGGAGCAATCAGCCCCAGCATTTT. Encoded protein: CASSLGAGSNQPQHF. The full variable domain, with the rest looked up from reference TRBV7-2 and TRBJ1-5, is GAGVSQSPSNKVTEKGKDVELRCDPISGHTALYWYRQSLGQGLEFLIYFQGNSAPDKSGLPSDRFSAERTGGSVSTLTIQRTQQEDSAVYLCASSLGAGSNQPQHFGDGTRLSIL.